These T cell receptor beta chains were read from a single sample in a study of spatial heterogeneity in lung cancer. TCRdb analysed the 5' RACE reads with MiXCR anew, one entry per CDR3 protein. This sample has 72,000 or so distinct CDR3 sequences, with around 8.9% found just once. The sequencing here drew on PBMCs, taken at follow-up. The receptor source for this set is a female donor with early-stage non-small cell lung cancer. The CDR3 runs from the conserved cysteine through the conserved F or W.

V: TRBV4-2; J: TRBJ2-7; CDR3: CASSQDPGNSYEQYF
V: TRBV18; J: TRBJ1-5; CDR3: CASSGETSNQPQHF
V: TRBV29-1; J: TRBJ1-4; CDR3: CSVEVPGLGNEKLFF
V: TRBV11-2; J: TRBJ2-1; CDR3: CASSWDAADEQFF
V: TRBV15; J: TRBJ2-1; CDR3: CATSEKQGAPRRNEQFF
V: TRBV27; J: TRBJ2-1; CDR3: CASSFIAGGSYNEQFF
V: TRBV28; J: TRBJ2-4; CDR3: CANSLASGIREDQYF
V: TRBV24-1; J: TRBJ1-1; CDR3: CATSDTGGTEAFF
V: TRBV29-1; J: TRBJ2-7; CDR3: CSVAEDRAPYEQYF
V: TRBV5-1; J: TRBJ2-5; CDR3: CASSLGSNQETQYF
V: TRBV4-2; J: TRBJ2-1; CDR3: CASSQAPDPQFF
V: TRBV7-3; J: TRBJ2-3; CDR3: CASSPSGGVLTDTQYF
V: TRBV3-1; J: TRBJ1-1; CDR3: CASSQRQVGTEAFF
V: TRBV6-5; J: TRBJ2-2; CDR3: CASSLIINSDTGELFF
V: TRBV9; J: TRBJ2-3; CDR3: CASRGDRVGADTQYF
V: TRBV5-1; J: TRBJ1-2; CDR3: CASSLESGSGYTF
V: TRBV30; J: TRBJ1-4; CDR3: CAWEPGSTNEKLFF
V: TRBV6-5; J: TRBJ2-7; CDR3: CASSSEPSGSYEQYF
V: TRBV27; J: TRBJ2-5; CDR3: CASSFRDNQETQYF
V: TRBV7-2; J: TRBJ2-3; CDR3: CASSSGIAGEADTQYF
V: TRBV5-1; J: TRBJ1-1; CDR3: CASSDLRPGTEAFF
V: TRBV7-2; J: TRBJ2-5; CDR3: CASSLRSGTRTGGTQYF
V: TRBV4-1; J: TRBJ1-1; CDR3: CASSQGRTEAFF
V: TRBV5-1; J: TRBJ2-1; CDR3: CASREGDRAWRNEQFF
V: TRBV7-9; J: TRBJ1-1; CDR3: CASSSQGGTEAFF
V: TRBV29-1; J: TRBJ1-1; CDR3: CSVDGAVNLNTEAFF
V: TRBV24-1; J: TRBJ2-2; CDR3: CATSEGQGGRGNTGELFF
V: TRBV3-1; J: TRBJ2-1; CDR3: CASSQRASSYNEQFF
V: TRBV5-1; J: TRBJ2-6; CDR3: CASSLRSGGSGANVLTF
V: TRBV7-2; J: TRBJ2-7; CDR3: CASSPDGTDGYEQYF
V: TRBV7-9; J: TRBJ1-4; CDR3: CASEERGKLFF
V: TRBV2; J: TRBJ2-3; CDR3: CAGGRLETDTQYF
V: TRBV12-3/TRBV12-4; J: TRBJ2-2; CDR3: CASSLTVYTGELFF
V: TRBV12-3/TRBV12-4; J: TRBJ1-2; CDR3: CASSRDRLGYTF
V: TRBV28; J: TRBJ2-2; CDR3: CASRTSGRGGELFF
V: TRBV3-1; J: TRBJ2-5; CDR3: CASSHSPGLADRQETQYF
V: TRBV12-3/TRBV12-4; J: TRBJ1-2; CDR3: CASSLNRLNYGYTF
V: TRBV2; J: TRBJ2-5; CDR3: CASRTDSQETQYF
V: TRBV20-1; J: TRBJ2-5; CDR3: CSVDVAGAEETQYF
V: TRBV29-1; J: TRBJ2-7; CDR3: CSASIFRDRGPDEQYF
V: TRBV5-1; J: TRBJ2-2; CDR3: CASSVGLPGGATGELFF
V: TRBV6-4; J: TRBJ1-2; CDR3: CASSASPDSYGYTF
V: TRBV7-3; J: TRBJ2-2; CDR3: CASSLKGPGAGELFF
V: TRBV5-1; J: TRBJ2-5; CDR3: CASSTAPGGQETQYF
V: TRBV6-6; J: TRBJ2-7; CDR3: CASSAGSASYEQYF
V: TRBV6-2/TRBV6-3; J: TRBJ2-2; CDR3: CASRRTGVGELFF
V: TRBV14; J: TRBJ2-1; CDR3: CASSPASGGRYNEQFF
V: TRBV2; J: TRBJ2-1; CDR3: CASSGSYSYNEQFF
V: TRBV7-9; J: TRBJ1-5; CDR3: CASSLAGGNQPQHF
V: TRBV7-2; J: TRBJ2-1; CDR3: CASSLDGTSGTEQFF
V: TRBV3-1; J: TRBJ2-1; CDR3: CASSQDWSKDEQFF